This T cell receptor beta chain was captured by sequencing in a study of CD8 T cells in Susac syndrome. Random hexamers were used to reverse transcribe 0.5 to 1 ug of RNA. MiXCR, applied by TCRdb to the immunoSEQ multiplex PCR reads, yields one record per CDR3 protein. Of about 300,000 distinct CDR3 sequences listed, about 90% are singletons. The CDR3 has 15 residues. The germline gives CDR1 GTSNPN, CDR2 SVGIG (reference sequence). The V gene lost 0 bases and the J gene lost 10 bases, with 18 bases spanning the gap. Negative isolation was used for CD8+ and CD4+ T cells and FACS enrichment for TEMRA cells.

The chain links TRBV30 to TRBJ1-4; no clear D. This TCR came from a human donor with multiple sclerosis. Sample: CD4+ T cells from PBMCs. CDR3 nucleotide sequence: TGTGCCTGGAGTGTACTAGGTCCTCCCTCGGGAAAACTGTTTTTT. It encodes CAWSVLGPPSGKLFF.